The present entry profiles one T cell receptor beta chain with its context. The data are from a study of T-cell memory formation after mild COVID-19. TCRdb used MiXCR to reprocess the 5' RACE reads, holding one entry per CDR3 protein. This table holds 300,000 to 400,000 distinct CDR3 sequences, approximately 15% found once. Between the trimmed V and J ends, which lost 5 bases and 4 bases, there was a span of 12 bases. CDR1 is LNHNV, CDR2 YYDKDF, per germline (reference sequence). This CDR3 contains 14 residues. Sequencing used PBMCs or a T cell subset sorted from them (not recorded which). This sequence originates from a man aged 18 to 29 who had mild COVID-19 (a few samples of this study predate the infection). Cell type and time point are not known. The chain links TRBV15 to TRBJ1-5; D remains unclear. Here the CDR3 DNA reads TGTGCCACCAGCCCTCAGTGGGATAATCAGCCCCAGCATTTT. Translating gives CATSPQWDNQPQHF.